The rows below give T cell receptor beta chains drawn from one sample of a study of OX40 agonist ivuxolimab in advanced cancers. Clones were read by immunoSEQ multiplex PCR, and TCRdb kept only the in-frame ones, dropping some. The data show 50,000 to 75,000 clones, 87% seen once. Material: CD4+ or CD8+ T cells sorted from blood, obtained in a trial of the OX40 agonist ivuxolimab. These receptors all stem from an adult with an advanced solid tumor such as melanoma, head and neck, liver or kidney cancer. Both conserved end residues are part of each CDR3. D genes are given only for firm matches. Not all rows give a size; the values are once, few, many and, for expanded clones, a class.

>NA|TRBJ1-1|NA|TRBV6-5
CASRGQGPGTEAFF
TGTGCCAGCAGGGGGCAGGGGCCGGGGACTGAAGCTTTCTTT
>NA|TRBJ2-5|NA|TRBV19
CASRSGERGTQYF
TGTGCCAGTAGGTCCGGCGAGAGGGGGACCCAGTACTTC
>NA|TRBJ1-5|NA|TRBV21-1
CASSKGGLHSNQPQHF
TGTGCCAGCAGCAAAGGCGGACTGCATAGCAATCAGCCCCAGCATTTT
>NA|TRBJ2-1|NA|TRBV5-1
CASSLGAGTEIYNEQFF
TGCGCCAGCAGCTTGGGGGCCGGGACTGAGATCTACAATGAGCAGTTCTTC
>TRBD1|TRBJ2-7|NA|TRBV7-9
CASSSLTGELEQYF
TGTGCCAGCAGCTCTCTTACAGGGGAGCTCGAGCAGTACTTC
>TRBD1|TRBJ2-3|NA|TRBV19
CASSMTGEDTQYF
TGTGCCAGTAGTATGACAGGGGAAGATACGCAGTATTTT
>NA|TRBJ2-3|NA|TRBV6-5
CASRRQGTDTQYF
TGTGCCAGCAGGAGACAAGGGACAGATACGCAGTATTTT
>NA|TRBJ1-1|NA|TRBV7-6
CASSFSRVMNTEAFF
TGTGCCAGCAGCTTCTCCAGGGTGATGAACACTGAAGCTTTCTTT
>NA|TRBJ1-2|once|TRBV7-2
CASSYRDFRNGYTF
TGTGCCAGCAGCTATCGGGACTTCCGCAATGGCTACACCTTC
>TRBD2|TRBJ2-1|NA|TRBV7-2
CASSLIKRESYNEQFF
TGTGCCAGCAGCTTAATAAAGCGGGAGTCCTACAATGAGCAGTTCTTC
>NA|TRBJ2-7|NA|TRBV7-2
CASSLQQGFYEQYF
TGTGCCAGCAGCTTACAACAGGGATTCTACGAGCAGTACTTC
>NA|TRBJ1-5|few|TRBV7-9
CASSFLGDQPQHF
TGTGCCAGCAGCTTCCTGGGAGATCAGCCCCAGCATTTT
>NA|TRBJ1-6|NA|TRBV7-9
CATLLVPAINNSPLHF
TGTGCCACCCTTTTGGTACCCGCCATTAATAATTCACCCCTCCACTTT
>NA|TRBJ1-4|NA|TRBV18
CASSPPWASGPATNEKLFF
TGTGCCAGCTCACCACCGTGGGCATCGGGGCCAGCAACTAATGAAAAACTGTTTTTT
>NA|TRBJ1-1|NA|TRBV5-1
CASSLMAGLNTEAFF
TGCGCCAGCAGCTTGATGGCAGGGCTCAACACTGAAGCTTTCTTT
>NA|TRBJ2-2|NA|TRBV28
CASSLPDRSTGELFF
TGTGCCAGCAGTTTGCCAGACCGTTCCACCGGGGAGCTGTTTTTT
>NA|TRBJ1-1|NA|TRBV5-6
CASSFGRGTEAFF
TGTGCCAGCAGCTTTGGCCGTGGCACTGAAGCTTTCTTT
>NA|TRBJ1-2|NA|TRBV18
CASSPSGHFNYGYTF
TGTGCCAGCTCACCATCTGGGCACTTTAACTATGGCTACACCTTC
>TRBD2|TRBJ2-1|NA|TRBV7-3
CASSLLVGGIYNEQFF
TGTGCCAGCAGCTTACTCGTGGGGGGGATCTACAATGAGCAGTTCTTC
>TRBD1|TRBJ1-2|NA|TRBV6-1
CASSYRDRYYGYTF
TGTGCCAGCAGTTATCGGGACAGATACTATGGCTACACCTTC
>NA|TRBJ1-1|once|TRBV6-6
CASSLTAGTEAFF
TGTGCCAGCAGTTTAACCGCCGGGACTGAAGCTTTCTTT